One sample yielded the 19 T cell receptor beta chains listed below, sequenced in a study of blood T cells in healthy people across ages. PCR was performed a second time for about 7 to 11 cycles using a sample-barcoded 5' primer and a J-beta primer mix. TCRdb reprocessed the 5' RACE reads with MiXCR, giving one entry per CDR3 protein. The data contain about 570,000 distinct CDR3 sequences, approximately 27% of them singletons. Sequenced input: blood. The origin of the receptors is an older woman in good health.

This clonotype was seen just once. Compared with germline, one end of the junction differs, possibly owing to a read error. The rearrangement joins TRBV2 to TRBJ2-3; 7 bases line up with TRBD1. This CDR3 is 13 amino acids long. Germline V lookup: CDR1 SNHLY, CDR2 FYNNEI. The CDR3 spells CASMDRSTDTQYF. In DNA, the CDR3 is TGTGCGAGCATGGACAGGAGCACAGATACGCAGTATTTT.

A single count supports this clonotype. A much larger clonotype is one base distant, so this may be a read error. A read error is likely, as this CDR3 ends without the conserved phenylalanine or tryptophan. The chain joins TRBV5-1 to TRBJ1-2; D not certain. Germline CDR1 SGHRS, CDR2 YFSETQ. Trimming stripped 0 bases from V and 11 bases from J, with 11 bases between. This CDR3 spans 12 amino acids. In nucleotides, the CDR3 is TGCGCCAGCAGCTTGGGCCGGAGTGGATACACCCTC. It is translated as CASSLGRSGYTL.

This clonotype was recorded a few times. The V gene is TRBV6-5, the J gene TRBJ1-4, with D possibly being TRBD1 (6 bases). Per germline, CDR1 MNHEY and CDR2 SVGAGI. V dropped 2 bases and J dropped 8 bases, with 15 bases sitting between them. This CDR3 has 15 amino acids. CDR3 sequence reads: CASSYRGGGREKLFF. In DNA, the CDR3 is TGTGCCAGCAGTTACCGAGGGGGAGGTCGGGAAAAACTGTTTTTT.

This clonotype was seen a few times. J is TRBJ2-1 and V is TRBV4-3; 15 positions agree with TRBD2. Germline CDR1 reads LGHNA; CDR2 reads YSLEER. There are 14 residues in the CDR3. With 4 bases clipped from V and 12 bases from J, the junction kept 4 bases outside the gene matches. The DNA for the CDR3 is TGCGCCAGCAGCCCGGGACTAGCGGGGGGCGGGCAGTTCTTC. Protein sequence: CASSPGLAGGGQFF.

The chain carries TRBV15 and TRBJ2-1, with D possibly being TRBD1 (6 bases). The germline V gene has CDR1 LNHNV and CDR2 YYDKDF (reference sequence). V shed 2 bases and J shed 2 bases, with 16 bases lying between them. The CDR3 is made up of 17 amino acids. The CDR3 nucleotides are TGTGCCACCAGCAGACCTCAGGGGAAAGGTCCCTACAATGAGCAGTTCTTC. It is translated as CATSRPQGKGPYNEQFF.

This clonotype was counted a few times. The chain is built from TRBV7-3 and TRBJ2-1; 8 bases fit TRBD1. CDR1 SGHTA and CDR2 FQGTGA come from the germline V gene. This CDR3 has 15 residues. J gave up 1 base and V 5 bases, and 4 bases lay outside the gene matches. The CDR3 is CASSVGQGSYNEQFF. The CDR3 nucleotides are TGTGCCAGCAGCGTCGGACAGGGATCCTACAATGAGCAGTTCTTC. The full variable domain, completed using reference TRBV7-3 and TRBJ2-1, is GAGVSQTPSNKVTEKGKYVELRCDPISGHTALYWYRQSLGQGPEFLIYFQGTGAADDSGLPNDRFFAVRPEGSVSTLKIQRTERGDSAVYLCASSVGQGSYNEQFFGPGTRLTVL.

Only a few counts were recorded for this clonotype. This sequence joins TRBV7-2 and TRBJ2-3; possible D gene TRBD2, 6 bases. Trimming removed 1 base at V and 4 bases at J, with 12 bases between. In germline, CDR1 is SGHTA, CDR2 FQGNSA. The CDR3 sequence is 15 residues long. The CDR3: CASSLEPTGADTQYF. Written as DNA, the CDR3 is TGTGCCAGCAGCTTAGAACCGACGGGGGCAGATACGCAGTATTTT.

The J gene is TRBJ2-5, the V gene TRBV6-2 or TRBV6-3, with D possibly TRBD2 on 5 matching bases. Trimming left V 8 bases short and J 0 bases short, with 7 bases between. The CDR3 has 12 amino acids. In germline, CDR1 is MNHEY, CDR2 SVGEGT. The DNA of the CDR3 is TGTGCCAGCGCGGGCTACCAAGAGACCCAGTACTTC. Its translation is CASAGYQETQYF.

The rearrangement uses TRBV7-3 and TRBJ2-5; TRBD2 matches 14 bases. Judging by the DNA end, TRBJ2-1 fits better; the J call may be wrong. Germline V gene data show CDR1 as SGHTA and CDR2 as FQGTGA. This CDR3 has 17 amino acids. CDR3 protein: CASSRQAGTSGSSEQFF. The CDR3 DNA is TGTGCCAGCAGTCGGCAGGCCGGGACTAGCGGGAGTAGCGAGCAGTTCTTC.

The chain couples TRBV2 to TRBJ2-5; 7 positions match TRBD2. In germline, CDR1 is SNHLY, CDR2 FYNNEI. This CDR3 contains 18 residues. V was pared by 7 bases and J by 2 bases, with 19 bases of the junction left unmatched. The CDR3 DNA sequence: TGTGCCAGCAAAATACAGCGACTAGCAGGCGTTGGGCAAGAGACCCAGTACTTC. Protein: CASKIQRLAGVGQETQYF.

V and J are TRBV9 and TRBJ1-5; tentatively, D is TRBD1 (5 bases). V lost 2 bases, J lost 6 bases, and 12 bases lay in between. The CDR3 has 14 amino acids. Germline lookup yields CDR1 SGDLS and CDR2 YYNGEE. The CDR3 loop reads CASSVGGGFQPQHF. CDR3 nucleotide sequence: TGTGCCAGCAGCGTGGGGGGGGGATTTCAGCCCCAGCATTTT.

This clonotype was recorded a few times. The J gene is TRBJ2-2, the V gene TRBV7-2; weak D call: TRBD1 (5 bases). The CDR3 covers 12 residues. The germline gives CDR1 SGHTA, CDR2 FQGNSA. Trimming cost V 5 bases and J 8 bases, with 9 bases left between them. Here the CDR3 reads CASSVRQGELFF. The DNA for the CDR3 is TGTGCCAGCAGCGTCAGACAGGGGGAGCTGTTTTTT. The full variable domain, rest sourced from reference TRBV7-2 and TRBJ2-2, is GAGVSQSPSNKVTEKGKDVELRCDPISGHTALYWYRQSLGQGLEFLIYFQGNSAPDKSGLPSDRFSAERTGGSVSTLTIQRTQQEDSAVYLCASSVRQGELFFGEGSRLTVL.

This clonotype was observed a handful of times. The chain has TRBV20-1 and TRBJ1-5; 7 nucleotides line up with TRBD1. The V gene end was trimmed by 6 bases and the J gene end by 0 bases; junction bases not matched to a gene: 8. The CDR3 length is 15 residues. Looked up from germline, CDR1 is DFQATT and CDR2 is SNEGSKA (reference sequence). CDR3 DNA sequence: TGCAGTGCAACAGGACAGGTCTATAGCAATCAGCCCCAGCATTTT. It translates to CSATGQVYSNQPQHF.

The rearrangement uses TRBV7-2 and TRBJ2-5; D is uncertain. The germline CDR1 and CDR2 sequences are SGHTA and FQGNSA. V lost 0 bases to trimming and J lost 9 bases, with 8 bases between them. The CDR3 sequence is 12 residues long. CDR3: CASSLAGLAQYF. The CDR3 nucleotides are TGTGCCAGCAGCTTAGCTGGCCTAGCCCAGTACTTC.

This clonotype was seen repeatedly, ten times or more. The J gene is TRBJ2-7, the V gene TRBV7-9; perhaps TRBD1 as D (5 bases). The CDR3 is made up of 16 amino acids. The germline gives CDR1 SEHNR, CDR2 FQNEAQ (reference sequence). V lost 6 bases to trimming and J lost 6 bases, with 24 bases between them. Here the CDR3 reads CASRPGLTLRISEQYF. DNA of the CDR3: TGTGCCAGCAGGCCAGGGTTGACCCTGCGGATTAGCGAGCAGTACTTC.

In DNA, the CDR3 is TGTGCCAGCTCACTAAGCGGTAGCGGGGAAGAGACCCAGTACTTC. Amino acid sequence: CASSLSGSGEETQYF. V is TRBV7-2 and J is TRBJ2-5; 8 nucleotides line up with TRBD2. Germline V lookup: CDR1 SGHTA, CDR2 FQGNSA. After removal of 8 bases from V and 3 bases from J, the junction contained 11 bases not matched to a gene. The length of the CDR3 is 15 residues.

The rearrangement links TRBV9 to TRBJ1-5; D unclear. Germline V gene data show CDR1 as SGDLS and CDR2 as YYNGEE. CDR3 length: 16 residues. Trimming cost V 4 bases and J 4 bases, with 18 bases left between them. The CDR3 nucleotides are TGTGCCAGCAGCACCGACGGACGGTTTGGGAATCAGCCCCAGCATTTT. Its translation is CASSTDGRFGNQPQHF.

The V and J genes are TRBV30 and TRBJ2-5; D uncertain. Germline loops: CDR1 GTSNPN, CDR2 SVGIG (reference sequence). Between the trimmed V and J ends, which lost 0 bases and 5 bases, there was a span of 4 bases. The CDR3 has 11 residues. The CDR3 sequence is CAWSVTETQYF. CDR3 nucleotides: TGTGCCTGGAGTGTAACGGAGACCCAGTACTTC.

This chain joins TRBV5-5 and TRBJ2-5, with 8 positions matching TRBD1. V shed 3 bases and J 1 base; nucleotides not matched to a gene: 5. The CDR3 is made up of 15 amino acids. The germline V gene has CDR1 SGHKS and CDR2 YYEKEE (reference sequence). The DNA for the CDR3 is TGTGCCAGCAGCTGGCCCGGGACAGGCCAAGAGACCCAGTACTTC. It specifies CASSWPGTGQETQYF. The full variable domain, in which reference TRBV5-5 and TRBJ2-5 provide the parts outside the CDR3, is DAGVTQSPTHLIKTRGQQVTLRCSPISGHKSVSWYQQVLGQGPQFIFQYYEKEERGRGNFPDRFSARQFPNYSSELNVNALLLGDSALYLCASSWPGTGQETQYFGPGTRLLVL.